Below, 27 T cell receptor beta chains from the same sample are listed, as sequenced in a study of metastatic and nonmetastatic thyroid tumors. TCRdb redid the clone calls on the PCR reads using MiXCR. The repertoire holds tens of thousands of clones, with roughly a fifth as singletons. Thyroid surgery was preceded by no treatment in any patient. Specimen: blood. Every receptor here comes from a female donor with papillary thyroid cancer or a benign thyroid nodule (not recorded which). Some clones in this sample may be carry-over from other donors' samples.

The gene calls are TRBV11-2 and TRBJ2-2; either TRBD1 or TRBD2 may fit D (5 bases each). CDR1 and CDR2 (germline): SGHAT, FQNNGV. V gave up 8 bases and J gave up 4 bases, with 23 bases separating them. The CDR3 extends over 17 amino acids. CDR3 DNA: TGTGCCAGCGGCCTCGGGCCGGCAAAGGGACGCACCGGGGAGCTGTTTTTT. Protein: CASGLGPAKGRTGELFF.

The sample holds many counts of this clone. J is TRBJ2-3 and V is TRBV10-3; TRBD2 matches at 10 bases. The V segment lost 3 bases and the J segment 4 bases; nucleotides outside the gene matches: 1. Germline assignment: CDR1 ENHRY and CDR2 SYGVKD. The CDR3 is made up of 14 amino acids. DNA for the CDR3: TGTGCCATCAGTGATGGGACTAGCGCAGATACGCAGTATTTT. Residues: CAISDGTSADTQYF.

This clone has ten or more counts. CDR3 nucleotide sequence: TGTGCCAGCAGCGTGACCCAGAGCTCCTATAATTCACCCCTCCACTTT. Its translation: CASSVTQSSYNSPLHF. The chain links TRBV9 to TRBJ1-6, with D unresolved. Germline CDR1 SGDLS, CDR2 YYNGEE. The CDR3 has 16 residues. Between the trimmed V and J ends, which lost 2 bases and 0 bases, there was a span of 9 bases. Full variable domain (rest looked up from reference TRBV9 and TRBJ1-6): DSGVTQTPKHLITATGQRVTLRCSPRSGDLSVYWYQQSLDQGLQFLIQYYNGEERAKGNILERFSAQQFPDLHSELNLSSLELGDSALYFCASSVTQSSYNSPLHFGNGTRLTVT.

This clone was seen repeatedly, ten times or more. Other DNA sequences in the same sample also yield this CDR3. The J gene is TRBJ1-3, the V gene TRBV7-9; D remains ambiguous. V gave up 6 bases and J gave up 4 bases, with 4 bases separating them. Germline CDR1 and CDR2: SEHNR and FQNEAQ (reference sequence). CDR3 size: 11 residues. The CDR3 loop reads CASRTGNTIYF. The CDR3 DNA reads TGTGCCAGCAGGACAGGAAACACCATATATTTT.

This clone is deemed medium-sized (0.01 to 0.1%). CDR3 DNA: TGTGCCAGCAGCGGAGCCCTGGGGGGGGAGACTGAAGCTTTCTTT. Translating it yields CASSGALGGETEAFF. The J gene is TRBJ1-1, the V gene TRBV11-2; the D gene is possibly TRBD1 (5 bases). Germline V gene lookup returns CDR1 SGHAT and CDR2 FQNNGV. Trimming took 5 bases from V and 5 from J, leaving 18 bases between them. The CDR3 is 15 residues long.

This clone was recorded many times. The J gene is TRBJ2-5, the V gene TRBV6-1, with 9 bases identical to TRBD1. The CDR3 has 16 amino acids. Germline V CDR1 and CDR2: MNHNS, SASEGT. J gave up 6 bases and V 7 bases, and 15 bases lay outside the gene matches. CDR3 sequence (DNA): TGTGCCAGCATCCTTAAGCTACAGGGGGCTCTGAAGACCCAGTACTTC. Its translation is CASILKLQGALKTQYF.

The sample holds many counts of this clone. This chain joins TRBV20-1 and TRBJ1-1, with 7 bases that match TRBD1. The CDR3 has 14 amino acids. Germline V CDR1 and CDR2: DFQATT, SNEGSKA (reference sequence). V lost 0 bases to trimming and J lost 8 bases; unmatched junction nucleotides: 9. The CDR3 is CSARDGQEDLEAFF. For the CDR3, the DNA is TGCAGTGCTAGAGACGGACAGGAGGACCTCGAAGCTTTCTTT.

The chain has TRBV19 and TRBJ2-1, with 7 bases identical to TRBD2. The trim removed 11 bases at V and 4 bases at J, leaving 11 bases unmatched. Germline V lookup: CDR1 LNHDA, CDR2 SQIVND (reference sequence). The CDR3 covers 14 residues. The CDR3 DNA reads as TGTGCCCCCGCGGGAAGGCGGGGGTACAATGAGCAGTTCTTC. Its translation: CAPAGRRGYNEQFF.

This clone was found many times. V usage is TRBV11-2 and J usage is TRBJ2-7; 10 positions match TRBD1. The CDR3 is made up of 14 amino acids. The trim removed 4 bases at V and 9 bases at J, leaving 9 bases unmatched. The germline CDR1 and CDR2 sequences are SGHAT and FQNNGV. The CDR3 is CASSSGQGYAGQYF. In nucleotides, the CDR3 is TGTGCCAGCAGCTCGGGACAGGGGTACGCTGGGCAGTACTTC.

This clone was counted many times. The genes are TRBV19 and TRBJ1-1; D gene ambiguous. CDR1 and CDR2 (germline): LNHDA, SQIVND (reference sequence). V lost 3 bases and J 5 bases, leaving 19 bases between the germline ends. The CDR3 has 16 amino acids. CDR3 DNA sequence: TGTGCCAGTAGTATGTCATTGGTGGCGGGTGTTACTGAAGCTTTCTTT. Translated: CASSMSLVAGVTEAFF.

On this clone: Its ends do not fully match the called genes, so a read error is possible. The J gene is TRBJ2-5, the V gene TRBV11-1; the match to TRBD2 covers 13 bases. The V gene's germline CDR1 is SGHAT and CDR2 FQDESV (reference sequence). This CDR3 has 17 residues. The CDR3 sequence is CASSLTSGGPYQEAQYF. In nucleotides, the CDR3 is TGTGCCAGCAGTCTGACTAGCGGGGGGCCTTACCAAGAGGCCCAGTACTTC.

This clone appeared a few times. The chain combines TRBV19 with TRBJ1-2; unclear D gene. Trimming took off 5 bases at V and 3 bases at J, with 1 base between the two ends. The CDR3 sequence is 10 residues long. CDR1 is LNHDA and CDR2 is SQIVND in the germline V gene (reference sequence). As DNA, the CDR3 is TGTGCCAGTAGTTACTATGGCTACACCTTC. Translating it yields CASSYYGYTF. Full variable domain (rest looked up from reference TRBV19 and TRBJ1-2): DGGITQSPKYLFRKEGQNVTLSCEQNLNHDAMYWYRQDPGQGLRLIYYSQIVNDFQKGDIAEGYSVSREKKESFPLTVTSAQKNPTAFYLCASSYYGYTFGSGTRLTVV.

This clone was seen many times. V and J are TRBV6-1 and TRBJ1-4; a possible D gene is TRBD1 (5 bases). The CDR3 spans 14 residues. Germline CDR1 and CDR2: MNHNS and SASEGT. V lost 5 bases, J lost 1 base, and 8 bases lay in between. This CDR3 reads CASSPRVTNEKLFF. CDR3 bases: TGTGCCAGCAGTCCCAGGGTAACTAATGAAAAACTGTTTTTT.

The count of this clone is one. The chain links TRBV20-1 to TRBJ1-1; D not certain. Germline V gives CDR1 DFQATT, CDR2 SNEGSKA (reference sequence). V was shortened by 5 bases and J by 0 bases, with 7 bases between the two germline ends. The CDR3 is 12 residues long. The CDR3 nucleotides are TGCAGTGCTTCCAGCTTGAACACTGAAGCTTTCTTT. This encodes CSASSLNTEAFF.

This clone was detected only a few times. V gene TRBV6-4 combines with J gene TRBJ1-2, with D maybe TRBD1 (6 bases). Germline V CDR1 and CDR2: MRHNA, SNTAGT. The CDR3 is made up of 15 amino acids. V shed 6 bases and J shed 8 bases, with 22 bases lying between them. CDR3 residues: CASRTSGGAGEGYTF. CDR3 coding DNA: TGTGCCAGCAGGACTAGCGGGGGGGCCGGGGAAGGCTACACCTTC.

By its share, this clone is medium-sized. The gene calls are TRBV7-6 and TRBJ2-2, with D perhaps assigned TRBD1 or TRBD2 (5 bases each). Trimming cost V 6 bases and J 7 bases, with 9 bases left between them. Germline V gene data show CDR1 as SGHVS and CDR2 as FNYEAQ. The CDR3 covers 12 residues. CDR3 DNA: TGTGCCAGCAGGGGGGATGGCGGGGAGCTGTTTTTT. It specifies CASRGDGGELFF.

This clone appeared many times. The chain is built from TRBV19 and TRBJ1-5; 7 bases fit TRBD1. V lost 5 bases and J lost 6; bases outside the gene matches: 13. The germline CDR1 and CDR2 sequences are LNHDA and SQIVND (reference sequence). There are 16 residues in the CDR3. This chain's CDR3 is CASSSKDRALGQPQHF. DNA of the CDR3: TGTGCCAGTAGTTCCAAAGACAGGGCGCTGGGTCAGCCCCAGCATTTT.

This clone has at least ten counts. This chain uses TRBV20-1 with TRBJ2-7; D gene unclear. Between the trimmed V and J ends, which lost 5 bases and 5 bases, there was a span of 10 bases. The CDR3 covers 11 residues. Germline values: CDR1 DFQATT, CDR2 SNEGSKA (reference sequence). CDR3 region: CSAHIYHEQYF. The CDR3 DNA reads TGCAGTGCTCATATTTACCACGAGCAGTACTTC.

The chain combines TRBV11-2 with TRBJ2-1; perhaps TRBD1 as D (5 bases). Trimming pared 7 bases from V and 0 bases from J, leaving 10 bases between. The germline gives CDR1 SGHAT, CDR2 FQNNGV. The CDR3 spans 14 residues. The CDR3 sequence is CASIKGNSYNEQFF. The CDR3 region has the DNA TGTGCCAGCATTAAGGGGAACTCCTACAATGAGCAGTTCTTC.

This clone appeared many times. The V call is TRBV9, the J call TRBJ2-3, with 9 bases identical to TRBD2. Germline loops: CDR1 SGDLS, CDR2 YYNGEE. The ends lost 0 bases at V and 2 bases at J; junction bases unmatched: 4. The CDR3 length is 16 residues. The CDR3 reads CASSVDLAGNTDTQYF. CDR3 coding DNA: TGTGCCAGCAGCGTAGATCTAGCGGGAAACACAGATACGCAGTATTTT.

This clone is labeled as medium-sized. The CDR3 region is CASSYPPGQGVDEQYF. The CDR3 region has the DNA TGTGCCAGCAGTTACCCTCCGGGACAGGGTGTCGACGAGCAGTACTTC. The V call is TRBV6-2 or TRBV6-3, the J call TRBJ2-7; 9 positions agree with TRBD1. V lost 2 bases to trimming and J lost 5 bases; unmatched junction nucleotides: 10. Looked up from germline, CDR1 is MNHEY and CDR2 is SVGEGT. The CDR3 is made up of 16 amino acids.

Of note for this clone: At one of its ends the junction is not consistent with the germline gene, which may arise from a read error. This chain uses TRBV4-2 with TRBJ1-2; D not resolved. Per germline, CDR1 LGHNA and CDR2 YNFKEQ. The CDR3 is 14 amino acids. The chain's CDR3 is CVSSREDLFYGYTF. DNA of the CDR3: TGTGTCAGCAGCCGAGAAGACTTGTTCTATGGCTACACCTTC.

There are many counts of this clone. The chain carries TRBV7-9 and TRBJ1-1, with D tentatively TRBD1 (5 bases). CDR3 length: 15 residues. The germline CDR1 and CDR2 sequences are SEHNR and FQNEAQ (reference sequence). Trimming removed 5 bases at V and 10 bases at J, with 23 bases between. CDR3 in DNA: TGTGCCAGCAGCCTCGACAGAGACTCCCTTAGAGGAGCTTTCTTT. It specifies CASSLDRDSLRGAFF.

This clone has a count of ten or more. The chain uses TRBV29-1 and TRBJ2-5, with D perhaps assigned TRBD1 or TRBD2 (6 bases each). This CDR3 region has 14 residues. V dropped 2 bases and J dropped 2 bases, with 12 bases sitting between them. CDR1 is SQVTM and CDR2 is ANQGSEA in the germline V gene. In DNA form, the CDR3 reads TGCAGCGTTGAATGGGGGGCAGGTCAAGAGACCCAGTACTTC. Protein: CSVEWGAGQETQYF.

Judged by abundance, this clone is medium-sized. V is TRBV6-1 and J is TRBJ2-1; D is possibly TRBD1 or TRBD2 (6 bases each). The germline V and J ends were trimmed by 3 bases and 4 bases, with 13 bases remaining between them. The CDR3 spans 15 residues. Germline CDR1 is MNHNS and CDR2 is SASEGT. CDR3 amino acids: CASSDGGGRYNEQFF. CDR3 bases: TGTGCCAGCAGTGATGGAGGGGGGCGATACAATGAGCAGTTCTTC.

This rearrangement joins TRBV20-1 to TRBJ2-3, with 8 bases fitting TRBD2. CDR3 length: 14 residues. CDR1 is DFQATT, CDR2 SNEGSKA, per germline (reference sequence). V was clipped by 5 bases and J by 3 bases; unmatched bases: 7. The CDR3 DNA sequence: TGCAGTGCTGGAATAGCGGGACTGACAGATACGCAGTATTTT. It codes for CSAGIAGLTDTQYF.

This clone has a count of ten or more. The chain employs TRBV11-2 and TRBJ2-1; the D is unclear. This CDR3 has 16 residues. Per germline, CDR1 SGHAT and CDR2 FQNNGV. V lost 1 base to trimming and J lost 3 bases, with 13 bases between them. CDR3 DNA: TGTGCCAGCAGCTTAGTAAACAACAGATACTACAATGAGCAGTTCTTC. Translated: CASSLVNNRYYNEQFF.